This T cell receptor beta chain emerged from a study of blood T cell repertoires in COVID-19. Here immunoSEQ multiplex PCR was the method, and the copy in TCRdb shows in-frame clones only, minus some. The sample includes about 200,000 clones, 85% to 95% of them seen just once. Input material: peripheral blood. This sequence originates from a man aged 30-40 years with COVID-19, enrolled during active disease.

CDR3 residues: CAWSSGLNTEAFF. For the CDR3, the DNA is TGTGCCTGGAGTTCGGGGTTGAACACTGAAGCTTTCTTT. The J gene is TRBJ1-1, the V gene TRBV30; D gene ambiguous. The CDR3 contains 13 residues. V dropped 2 bases and J dropped 0 bases, with 7 bases sitting between them. Germline values: CDR1 GTSNPN, CDR2 SVGIG (reference sequence).